This record covers a single T cell receptor (beta chain). This sample is part of a study of blood T cell repertoires in COVID-19. Whole-study context: PBMCs, B-cell-depleted T cells, or T cells were the source of the cDNA or gDNA that made up the material.

Germline V gene data show CDR1 as MNHEY and CDR2 as SMNVEV (reference sequence). With V trimmed by 2 bases and J by 2 bases, 19 bases remained unmatched. The CDR3 totals 21 residues. Membership in each cohort depended on participant-reported clinical history. Donors in Cohort 3 who had recovered were those with two negative PCRs, healthcare professional clearance, or resolution of their symptoms. As handled by the study authors: How many nucleated cells were present was estimated from reference gene primer amplification. The method was immunoSEQ multiplex PCR; TCRdb's version includes in-frame clones alone and lacks a portion of them. That table furnishes V, J and clone size, whereas the DNA furnished D and trimming. Of some 260,000 clones in the sample, 75% to 90% were seen once.

This sequence was found in a man aged 40-50 years who had recovered from COVID-19. The sample taken for sequencing was PBMCs or T cells enriched from blood (not recorded which). The chain uses TRBV27 and TRBJ2-7; 12 bases line up with TRBD1. The CDR3 is CASSLKIRGGTGGSGPYEQYF. In nucleotides, the CDR3 is TGTGCCAGCAGTTTAAAAATCCGGGGGGGGACAGGGGGCAGCGGACCCTACGAGCAGTACTTC.